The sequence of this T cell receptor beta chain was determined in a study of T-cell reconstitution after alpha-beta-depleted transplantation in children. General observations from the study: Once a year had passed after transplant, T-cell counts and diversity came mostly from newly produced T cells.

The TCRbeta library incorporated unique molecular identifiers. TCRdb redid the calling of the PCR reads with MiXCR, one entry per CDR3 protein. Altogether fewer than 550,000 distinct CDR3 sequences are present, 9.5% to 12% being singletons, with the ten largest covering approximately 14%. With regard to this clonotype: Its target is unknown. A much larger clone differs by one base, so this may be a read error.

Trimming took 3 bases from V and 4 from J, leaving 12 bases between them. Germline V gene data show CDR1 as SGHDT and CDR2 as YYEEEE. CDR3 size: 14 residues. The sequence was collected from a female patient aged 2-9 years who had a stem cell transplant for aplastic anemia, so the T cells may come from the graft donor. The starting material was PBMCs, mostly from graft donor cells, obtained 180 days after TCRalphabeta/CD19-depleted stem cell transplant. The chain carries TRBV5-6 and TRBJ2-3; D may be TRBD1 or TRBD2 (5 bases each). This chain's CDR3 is CASSSGAAADTQYF. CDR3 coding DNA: TGTGCCAGCAGCTCCGGGGCCGCCGCAGATACGCAGTATTTT.